This paragraph covers one T cell receptor beta chain sequence. Method: immunoSEQ multiplex PCR; TCRdb's copy keeps in-frame clones and lacks some. The sample lists about 260,000 clones, roughly 82% occurring once. The data are from a study of blood T cell repertoires in COVID-19. This CDR3 is 17 amino acids long. Sequenced material: PBMCs or T cells enriched from blood (not recorded which). V gene TRBV21-1 combines with J gene TRBJ2-7; no check of the table's D call, TRBD2, against the DNA was made. TRBV21-1 is given as a pseudogene. This sequence was found in a woman in her 50s who had recovered from COVID-19. The CDR3 region is CASSKEGLRESHHEQYF. CDR3 nucleotide sequence: TGTGCCAGCAGCAAAGAGGGGTTGCGGGAGTCCCACCACGAGCAGTACTTC.